These T cell receptor beta chains were read from a single sample in a study of T cell responses to AZD1222 COVID-19 vaccine. The repertoire was sequenced with immunoSEQ multiplex PCR; TCRdb's copy has only in-frame clones and lacks some. The sample includes over 80,000 clones, approximately 93% of them seen just once. This specimen consisted of peripheral blood, obtained 28 days after the second AZD1222 dose. These TCRs come from an adult who received the AZD1222 COVID-19 vaccine. Both conserved end residues are part of each CDR3. The D gene is left open where the match is weak. The listing skips clone size in some rows; elsewhere it reads once, few, many or a size class.

>TRBV19|.|TRBJ2-1|TRBD2
TGTGCCAGTAGTATAGATGGGACTAGCGGGAGAAATGAGCAGTTCTTC
CASSIDGTSGRNEQFF
>TRBV7-2|.|TRBJ2-7|.
TGTGCCAGCAGCTTACTTCGGCTTTACGAGCAGTACTTC
CASSLLRLYEQYF
>TRBV10-3|.|TRBJ2-6|TRBD2
TGTGCCATCAGTGTTGGGGGGGCTGGGGCCAACGTCCTGACTTTC
CAISVGGAGANVLTF
>TRBV11-2|.|TRBJ2-1|.
TGTGCCAGCAGCCCCGTAAGGGGATGGAGCTCCTACAATGAGCAGTTCTTC
CASSPVRGWSSYNEQFF
>TRBV6-1|once|TRBJ2-7|TRBD2
TGTGCCAGCAGTGAAGGTAGGATGATAGCGGGATATCAGCAGTACTTC
CASSEGRMIAGYQQYF
>TRBV19|.|TRBJ2-7|TRBD1
TGTGCCAGTACTCCCGGCCAGGGGGTCGAGCAGTACTTC
CASTPGQGVEQYF
>TRBV7-2|once|TRBJ2-7|.
TGTGCCAGCAGCTTAATAGGACTTAGGCCAACTAGCTCCTACGAGCAGTACTTC
CASSLIGLRPTSSYEQYF
>TRBV27|.|TRBJ2-5|.
TGTGCCAGCAGTTTAAGGGCCCAAGAGACCCAGTACTTC
CASSLRAQETQYF
>TRBV18|.|TRBJ2-1|.
TGTGCCAGCTCACCACCGGGACGAGCCTACAATGAGCAGTTCTTC
CASSPPGRAYNEQFF
>TRBV4-2|.|TRBJ2-7|.
TGTGCCAGCAGCCAAGGGGGGAGGCCCTACGAGCAGTACTTC
CASSQGGRPYEQYF
>TRBV5-6|.|TRBJ2-4|.
TGTGCCAGCAGCTTGGGAGGTGGGGGGCGAACCGCTGAAAACATTCAGTACTTC
CASSLGGGGRTAENIQYF
>TRBV20-1|.|TRBJ2-3|.
TGCAGTGCTAGTACTAGCCCCCAGGGTGTAGATACGCAGTATTTT
CSASTSPQGVDTQYF
>TRBV7-2|.|TRBJ2-1|.
TGTGCCAGCAGCCCGGGACCCACCCAGGGTGAGCAGTTCTTC
CASSPGPTQGEQFF
>TRBV11-2|.|TRBJ1-3|.
TGTGCCAGCAGCTTAGTTGGCAGCCTAAGAAACACCATATATTTT
CASSLVGSLRNTIYF
>TRBV11-3|.|TRBJ1-6|.
TGTGCCAGCAGCTTAGCGGTAGGATCACCCCTCCACTTT
CASSLAVGSPLHF
>TRBV7-9|.|TRBJ1-2|.
TGTGCCAGCAGCTTAGTGGGCAGGGCGAACTATGGCTACACCTTC
CASSLVGRANYGYTF